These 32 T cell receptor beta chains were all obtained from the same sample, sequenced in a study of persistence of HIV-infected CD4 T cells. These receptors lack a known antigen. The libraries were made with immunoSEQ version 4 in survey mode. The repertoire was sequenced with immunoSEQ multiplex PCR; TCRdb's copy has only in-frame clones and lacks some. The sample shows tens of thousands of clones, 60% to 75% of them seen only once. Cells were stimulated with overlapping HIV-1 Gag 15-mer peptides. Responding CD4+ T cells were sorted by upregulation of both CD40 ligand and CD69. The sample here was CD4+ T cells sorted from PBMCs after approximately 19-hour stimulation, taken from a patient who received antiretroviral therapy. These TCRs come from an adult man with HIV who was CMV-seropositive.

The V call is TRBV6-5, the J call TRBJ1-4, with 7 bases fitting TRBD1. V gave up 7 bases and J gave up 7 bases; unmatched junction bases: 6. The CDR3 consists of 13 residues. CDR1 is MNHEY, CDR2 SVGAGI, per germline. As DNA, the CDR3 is TGTGCCAGCACGAGGGGGCCCGGTGAAAAACTGTTTTTT. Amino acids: CASTRGPGEKLFF.

The CDR3 coding sequence is TGTGCCAGCAGTTACTCGTACAGGGGGGCTTACGAGCAGTACTTC. The encoded protein is CASSYSYRGAYEQYF. The V call is TRBV6-5, the J call TRBJ2-7; 8 nucleotides agree with TRBD1. This CDR3 comprises 15 residues. Germline CDR1 MNHEY, CDR2 SVGAGI. V dropped 0 bases and J dropped 4; count of bases not matched to a gene: 5.

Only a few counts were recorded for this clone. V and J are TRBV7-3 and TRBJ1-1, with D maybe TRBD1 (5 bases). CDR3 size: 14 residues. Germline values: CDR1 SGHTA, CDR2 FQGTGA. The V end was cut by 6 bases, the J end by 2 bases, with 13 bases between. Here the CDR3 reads CASRGTPQNTEAFF. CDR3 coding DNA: TGTGCCAGCAGAGGGACTCCTCAAAACACTGAAGCTTTCTTT.

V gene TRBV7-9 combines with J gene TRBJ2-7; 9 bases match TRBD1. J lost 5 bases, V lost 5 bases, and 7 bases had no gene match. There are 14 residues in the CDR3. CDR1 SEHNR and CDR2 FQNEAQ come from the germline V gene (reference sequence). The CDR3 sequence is CASSPRTGANEQYF. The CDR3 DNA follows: TGTGCCAGCAGCCCCCGGACAGGGGCAAACGAGCAGTACTTC.

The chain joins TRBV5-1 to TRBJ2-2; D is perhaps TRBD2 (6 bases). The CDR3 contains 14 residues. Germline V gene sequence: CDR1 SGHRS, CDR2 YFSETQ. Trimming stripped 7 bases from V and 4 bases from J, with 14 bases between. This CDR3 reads CASRGMAGTGELFF. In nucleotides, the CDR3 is TGCGCCAGCCGGGGGATGGCGGGCACCGGGGAGCTGTTTTTT.

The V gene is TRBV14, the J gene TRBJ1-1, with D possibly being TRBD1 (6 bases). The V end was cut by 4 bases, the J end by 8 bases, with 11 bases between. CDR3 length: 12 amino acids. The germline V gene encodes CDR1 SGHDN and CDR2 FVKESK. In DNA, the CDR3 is TGTGCCAGCAGCCGAAATAGGGGGGAAGCTTTCTTT. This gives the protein CASSRNRGEAFF.

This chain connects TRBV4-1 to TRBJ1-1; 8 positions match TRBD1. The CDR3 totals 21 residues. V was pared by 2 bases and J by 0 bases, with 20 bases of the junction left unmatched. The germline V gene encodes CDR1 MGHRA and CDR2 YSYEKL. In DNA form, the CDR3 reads TGCGCCAGCAGCCAATTGGGACCTAGGACAGGGCATTCCGTGGTGAACACTGAAGCTTTCTTT. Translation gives CASSQLGPRTGHSVVNTEAFF.

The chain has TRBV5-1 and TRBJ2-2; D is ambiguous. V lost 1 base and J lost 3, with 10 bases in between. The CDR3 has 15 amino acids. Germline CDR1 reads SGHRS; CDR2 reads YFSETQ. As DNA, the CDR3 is TGCGCCAGCAGCTTGAGGACGGGTGACACCGGGGAGCTGTTTTTT. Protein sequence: CASSLRTGDTGELFF.

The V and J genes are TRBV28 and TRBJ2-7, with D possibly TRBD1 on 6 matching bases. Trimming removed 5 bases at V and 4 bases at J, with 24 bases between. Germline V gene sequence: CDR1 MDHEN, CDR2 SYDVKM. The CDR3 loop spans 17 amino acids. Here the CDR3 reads CASSTGRGRLPKYEQYF. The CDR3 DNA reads TGTGCCAGCAGTACAGGGCGAGGTAGACTCCCCAAATACGAGCAGTACTTC.

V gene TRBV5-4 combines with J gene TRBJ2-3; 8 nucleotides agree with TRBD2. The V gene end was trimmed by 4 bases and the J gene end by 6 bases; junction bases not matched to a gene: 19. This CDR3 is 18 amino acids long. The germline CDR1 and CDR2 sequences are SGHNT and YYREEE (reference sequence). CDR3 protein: CASSIPSMPAGVLDTQYF. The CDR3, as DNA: TGTGCCAGCAGCATCCCCTCCATGCCAGCGGGGGTATTGGATACGCAGTATTTT.

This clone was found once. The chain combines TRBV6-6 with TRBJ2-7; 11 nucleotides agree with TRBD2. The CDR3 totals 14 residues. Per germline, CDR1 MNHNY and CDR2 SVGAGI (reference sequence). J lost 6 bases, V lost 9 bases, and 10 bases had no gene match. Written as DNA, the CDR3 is TGTGCCAGTCGGACTAGCGGGTTTTCGGGCGAGCAGTACTTC. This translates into CASRTSGFSGEQYF.

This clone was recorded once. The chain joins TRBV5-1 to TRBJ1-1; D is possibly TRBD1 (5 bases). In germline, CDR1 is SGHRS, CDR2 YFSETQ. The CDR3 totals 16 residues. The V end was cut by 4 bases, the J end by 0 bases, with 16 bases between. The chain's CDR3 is CASSLRGSMVNTEAFF. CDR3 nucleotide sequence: TGCGCCAGCAGCCTAAGGGGAAGTATGGTGAACACTGAAGCTTTCTTT.

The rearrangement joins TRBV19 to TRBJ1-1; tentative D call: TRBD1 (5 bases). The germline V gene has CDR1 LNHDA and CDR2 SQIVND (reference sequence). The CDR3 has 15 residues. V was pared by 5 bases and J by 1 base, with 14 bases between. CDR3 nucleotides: TGTGCCAGTAGTCTTCGACGGCAGGGGAACACTGAAGCTTTCTTT. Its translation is CASSLRRQGNTEAFF. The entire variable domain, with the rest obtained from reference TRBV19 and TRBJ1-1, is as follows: DGGITQSPKYLFRKEGQNVTLSCEQNLNHDAMYWYRQDPGQGLRLIYYSQIVNDFQKGDIAEGYSVSREKKESFPLTVTSAQKNPTAFYLCASSLRRQGNTEAFFGQGTRLTVV.

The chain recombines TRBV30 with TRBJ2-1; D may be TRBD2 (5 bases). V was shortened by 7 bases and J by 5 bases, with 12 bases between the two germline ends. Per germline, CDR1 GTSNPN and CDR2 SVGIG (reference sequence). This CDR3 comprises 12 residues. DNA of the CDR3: TGTGCCTTAAGGACGGGAAACAATGAGCAGTTCTTC. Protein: CALRTGNNEQFF.

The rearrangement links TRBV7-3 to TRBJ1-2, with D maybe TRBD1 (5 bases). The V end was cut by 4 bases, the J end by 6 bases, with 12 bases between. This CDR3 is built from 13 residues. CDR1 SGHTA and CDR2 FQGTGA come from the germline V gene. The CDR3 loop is CASSSLRGDGYTF. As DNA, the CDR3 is TGTGCCAGCAGCTCCCTCCGAGGGGATGGCTACACCTTC.

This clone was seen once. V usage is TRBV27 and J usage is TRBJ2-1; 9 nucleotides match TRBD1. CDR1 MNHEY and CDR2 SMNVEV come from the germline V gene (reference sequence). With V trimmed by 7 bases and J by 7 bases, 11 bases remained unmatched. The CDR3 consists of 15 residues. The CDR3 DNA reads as TGTGCCAGCACCCCCGGGACAGGGATGGTTAATGAGCAGTTCTTC. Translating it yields CASTPGTGMVNEQFF.

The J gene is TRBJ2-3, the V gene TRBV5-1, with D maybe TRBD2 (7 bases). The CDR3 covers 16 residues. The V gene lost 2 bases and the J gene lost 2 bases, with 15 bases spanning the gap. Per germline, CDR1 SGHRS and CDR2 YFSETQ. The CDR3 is CASSFGRGRYTDTQYF. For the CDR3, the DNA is TGCGCCAGCAGCTTTGGGCGGGGGCGATACACAGATACGCAGTATTTT.

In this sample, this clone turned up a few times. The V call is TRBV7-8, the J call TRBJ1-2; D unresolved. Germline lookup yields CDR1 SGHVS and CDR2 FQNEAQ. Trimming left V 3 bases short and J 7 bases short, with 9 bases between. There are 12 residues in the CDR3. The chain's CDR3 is CASSLNRGGYTF. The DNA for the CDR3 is TGTGCCAGCAGCTTGAACCGCGGTGGCTACACCTTC.

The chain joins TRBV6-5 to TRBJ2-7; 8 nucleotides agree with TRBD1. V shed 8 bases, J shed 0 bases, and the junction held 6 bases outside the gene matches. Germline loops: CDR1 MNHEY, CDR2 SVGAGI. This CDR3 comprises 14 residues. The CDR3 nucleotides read TGTGCCAGCGGGTCGGACAGGGCCTCCTACGAGCAGTACTTC. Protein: CASGSDRASYEQYF.

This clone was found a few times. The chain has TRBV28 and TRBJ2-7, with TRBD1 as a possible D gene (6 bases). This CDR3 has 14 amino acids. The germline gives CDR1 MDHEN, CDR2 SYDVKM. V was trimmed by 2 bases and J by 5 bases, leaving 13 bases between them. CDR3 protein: CASSLRGSWHEQYF. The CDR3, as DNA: TGTGCCAGCAGTTTAAGGGGGAGTTGGCACGAGCAGTACTTC.

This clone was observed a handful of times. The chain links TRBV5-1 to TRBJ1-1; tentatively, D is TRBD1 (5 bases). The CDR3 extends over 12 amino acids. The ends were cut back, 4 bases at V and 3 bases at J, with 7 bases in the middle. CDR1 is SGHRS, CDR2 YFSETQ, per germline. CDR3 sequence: CASSQGYTEAFF. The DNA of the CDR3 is TGCGCCAGCAGCCAGGGTTACACTGAAGCTTTCTTT.

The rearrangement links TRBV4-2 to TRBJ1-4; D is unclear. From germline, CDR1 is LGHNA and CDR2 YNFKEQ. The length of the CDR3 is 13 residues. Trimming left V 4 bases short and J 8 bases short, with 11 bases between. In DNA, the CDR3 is TGTGCCAGCAGCCCAGTCGGAGGGGAAAAACTGTTTTTT. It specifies CASSPVGGEKLFF.

The CDR3 region is CATPPAGGYTF. The CDR3 DNA is TGTGCCACCCCCCCCGCCGGTGGCTACACCTTC. J is TRBJ1-2 and V is TRBV24-1; D remains ambiguous. This CDR3 is built from 11 residues. Trimming pared 9 bases from V and 7 bases from J, leaving 11 bases between. The V gene's germline CDR1 is KGHDR and CDR2 SFDVKD.

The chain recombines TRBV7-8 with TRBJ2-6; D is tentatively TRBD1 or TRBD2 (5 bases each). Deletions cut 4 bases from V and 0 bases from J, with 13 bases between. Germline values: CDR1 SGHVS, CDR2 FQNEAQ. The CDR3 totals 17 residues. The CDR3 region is CASSWGRRNSGANVLTF. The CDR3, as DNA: TGTGCCAGCAGCTGGGGACGGCGGAACTCTGGGGCCAACGTCCTGACTTTC. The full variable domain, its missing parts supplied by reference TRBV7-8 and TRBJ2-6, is GAGVSQSPRYKVAKRGQDVALRCDPISGHVSLFWYQQALGQGPEFLTYFQNEAQLDKSGLPSDRFFAERPEGSVSTLKIQRTQQEDSAVYLCASSWGRRNSGANVLTFGAGSRLTVL.

CDR3 coding DNA: TGCAGTGGCAGGGCCCAGACGGAGCAGTACTTC. This codes for CSGRAQTEQYF. V and J are TRBV20-1 and TRBJ2-7; TRBD1 might be the D (5 bases). CDR1 and CDR2 from the germline V gene are DFQATT and SNEGSKA (reference sequence). CDR3 length: 11 residues. The V end was cut by 7 bases, the J end by 7 bases, with 14 bases between.

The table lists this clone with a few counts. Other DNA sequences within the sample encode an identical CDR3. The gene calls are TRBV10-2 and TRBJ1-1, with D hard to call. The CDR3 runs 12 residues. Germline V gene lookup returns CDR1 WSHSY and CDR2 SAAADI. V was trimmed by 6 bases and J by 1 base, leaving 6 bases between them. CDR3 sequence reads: CASREGNTEAFF. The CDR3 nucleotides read TGCGCCAGCAGAGAGGGGAACACTGAAGCTTTCTTT.

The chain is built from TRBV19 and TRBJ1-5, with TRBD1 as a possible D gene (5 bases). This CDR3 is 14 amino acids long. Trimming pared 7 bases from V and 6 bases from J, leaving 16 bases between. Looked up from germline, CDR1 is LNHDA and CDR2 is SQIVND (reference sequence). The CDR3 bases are TGTGCCAGTACCCCCAGAAGGGGAAGTCAGCCCCAGCATTTT. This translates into CASTPRRGSQPQHF.

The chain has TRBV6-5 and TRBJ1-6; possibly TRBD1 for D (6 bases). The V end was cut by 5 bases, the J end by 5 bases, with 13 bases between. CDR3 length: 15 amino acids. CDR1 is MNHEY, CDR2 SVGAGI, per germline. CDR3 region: CASSPRTANNSPLHF. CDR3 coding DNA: TGTGCCAGCAGTCCCCGGACAGCGAATAATTCACCCCTCCACTTT.

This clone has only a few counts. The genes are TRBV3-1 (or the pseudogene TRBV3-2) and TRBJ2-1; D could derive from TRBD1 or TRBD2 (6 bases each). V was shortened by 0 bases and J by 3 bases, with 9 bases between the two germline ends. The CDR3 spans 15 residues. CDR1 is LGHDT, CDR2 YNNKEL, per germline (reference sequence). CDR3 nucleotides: TGTGCCAGCAGCCAAGACGGGGGCTTCTACAATGAGCAGTTCTTC. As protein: CASSQDGGFYNEQFF.

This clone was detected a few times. The chain's CDR3 is CASSLVFRDSAFYEQYF. Written as DNA, the CDR3 is TGTGCCAGCAGCTTAGTGTTCAGGGACAGTGCTTTTTACGAGCAGTACTTC. This chain connects TRBV11-3 to TRBJ2-7, with 7 bases matching TRBD1. Germline trimming cut 1 base from V and 4 bases from J; bases unmatched to any gene: 13. In germline, CDR1 is SGHNT, CDR2 YENEEA. The CDR3 runs to 17 residues.

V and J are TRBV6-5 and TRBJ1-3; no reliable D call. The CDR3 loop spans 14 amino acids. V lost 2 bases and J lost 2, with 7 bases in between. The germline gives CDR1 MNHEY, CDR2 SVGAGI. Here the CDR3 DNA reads TGTGCCAGCAGTTACCGGCCAACTGGAAACACCATATATTTT. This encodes CASSYRPTGNTIYF.

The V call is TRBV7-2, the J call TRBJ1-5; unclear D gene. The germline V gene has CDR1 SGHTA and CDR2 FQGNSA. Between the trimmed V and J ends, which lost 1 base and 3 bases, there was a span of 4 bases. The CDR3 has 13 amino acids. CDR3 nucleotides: TGTGCCAGCAGCTTAGTGTTCAATCAGCCCCAGCATTTT. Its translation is CASSLVFNQPQHF.